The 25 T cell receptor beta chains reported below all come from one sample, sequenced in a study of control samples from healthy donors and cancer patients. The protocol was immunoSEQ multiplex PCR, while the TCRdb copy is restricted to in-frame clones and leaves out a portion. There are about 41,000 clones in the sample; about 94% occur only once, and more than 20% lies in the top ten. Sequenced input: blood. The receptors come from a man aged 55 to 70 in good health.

CDR3 sequence: CASSPPTRTEAFF. CDR3 nucleotides: TGTGCCAGCTCACCACCGACACGGACTGAAGCTTTCTTT. This sequence joins TRBV18 and TRBJ1-1; D is unclear. The CDR3 sequence is 13 residues long. Germline loops: CDR1 KGHSH, CDR2 LQKENI. V lost 0 bases to trimming and J lost 5 bases, with 7 bases between them.

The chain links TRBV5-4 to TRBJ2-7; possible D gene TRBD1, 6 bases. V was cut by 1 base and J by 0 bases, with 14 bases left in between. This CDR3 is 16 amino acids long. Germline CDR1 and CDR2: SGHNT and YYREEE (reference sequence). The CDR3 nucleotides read TGTGCCAGCAGCTTGTTTAACAGGGAGAGCTCCTACGAGCAGTACTTC. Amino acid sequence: CASSLFNRESSYEQYF. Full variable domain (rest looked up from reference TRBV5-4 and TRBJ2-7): ETGVTQSPTHLIKTRGQQVTLRCSSQSGHNTVSWYQQALGQGPQFIFQYYREEENGRGNFPPRFSGLQFPNYSSELNVNALELDDSALYLCASSLFNRESSYEQYFGPGTRLTVT.

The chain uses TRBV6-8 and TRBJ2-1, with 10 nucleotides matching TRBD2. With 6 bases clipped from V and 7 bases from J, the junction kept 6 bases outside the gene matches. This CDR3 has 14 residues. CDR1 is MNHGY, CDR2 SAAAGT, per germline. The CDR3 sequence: CASSSGTSVNEQFF. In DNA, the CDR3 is TGTGCCAGCAGCTCCGGGACTAGCGTAAATGAGCAGTTCTTC.

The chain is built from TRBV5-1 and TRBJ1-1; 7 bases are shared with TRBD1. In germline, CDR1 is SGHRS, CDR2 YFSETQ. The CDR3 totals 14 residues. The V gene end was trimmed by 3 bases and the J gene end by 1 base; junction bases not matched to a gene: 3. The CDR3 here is CASSYQGGNTEAFF. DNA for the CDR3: TGCGCCAGCAGCTACCAGGGGGGGAACACTGAAGCTTTCTTT.

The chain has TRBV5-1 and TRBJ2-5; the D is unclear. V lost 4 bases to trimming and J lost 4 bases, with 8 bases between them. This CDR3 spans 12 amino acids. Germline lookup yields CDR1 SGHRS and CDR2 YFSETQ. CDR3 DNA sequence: TGCGCCAGCAGCCCGCTCGCAGAGACCCAGTACTTC. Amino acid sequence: CASSPLAETQYF.

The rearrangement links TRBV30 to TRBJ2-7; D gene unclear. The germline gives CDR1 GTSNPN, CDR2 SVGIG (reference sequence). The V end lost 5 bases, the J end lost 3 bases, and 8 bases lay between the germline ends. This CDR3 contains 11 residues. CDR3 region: CAWDIGYEQYF. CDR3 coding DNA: TGTGCCTGGGATATAGGCTACGAGCAGTACTTC.

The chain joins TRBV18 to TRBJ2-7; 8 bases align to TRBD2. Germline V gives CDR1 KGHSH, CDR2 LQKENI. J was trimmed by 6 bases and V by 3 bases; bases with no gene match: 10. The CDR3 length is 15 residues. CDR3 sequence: CASSPETGGQVEQYF. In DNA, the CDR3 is TGTGCCAGCTCACCTGAGACGGGAGGGCAGGTCGAGCAGTACTTC. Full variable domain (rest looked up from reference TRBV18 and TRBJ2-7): NAGVMQNPRHLVRRRGQEARLRCSPMKGHSHVYWYRQLPEEGLKFMVYLQKENIIDESGMPKERFSAEFPKEGPSILRIQQVVRGDSAAYFCASSPETGGQVEQYFGPGTRLTVT.

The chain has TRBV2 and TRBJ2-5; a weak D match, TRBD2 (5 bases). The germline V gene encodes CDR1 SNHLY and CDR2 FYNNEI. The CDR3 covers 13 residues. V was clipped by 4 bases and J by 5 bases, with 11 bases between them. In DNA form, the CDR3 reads TGTGCCAGCAGTGCTCATGGCGGGGAGACCCAGTACTTC. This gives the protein CASSAHGGETQYF.

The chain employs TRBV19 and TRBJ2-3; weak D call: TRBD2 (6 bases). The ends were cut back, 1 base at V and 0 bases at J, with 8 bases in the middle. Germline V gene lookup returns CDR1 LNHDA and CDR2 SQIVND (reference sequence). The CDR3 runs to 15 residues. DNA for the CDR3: TGTGCCAGTAGTATAGGTGGGACTAGCACAGATACGCAGTATTTT. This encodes CASSIGGTSTDTQYF.

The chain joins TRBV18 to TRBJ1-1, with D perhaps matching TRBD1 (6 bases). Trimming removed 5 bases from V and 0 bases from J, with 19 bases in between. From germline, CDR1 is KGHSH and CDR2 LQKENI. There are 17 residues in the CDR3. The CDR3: CASSNTRSRGLNTEAFF. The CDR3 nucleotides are TGTGCCAGCTCAAACACCCGTAGCAGGGGCCTGAACACTGAAGCTTTCTTT.

CDR3 nucleotide sequence: TGTGCCACCAGTGATCCTAGGGGGCCTGGGACAGATACGCAGTATTTT. Amino acid sequence: CATSDPRGPGTDTQYF. J is TRBJ2-3 and V is TRBV24-1; TRBD1 aligns across 7 bases. V lost 3 bases and J lost 3; bases outside the gene matches: 8. This CDR3 contains 16 residues. Germline CDR1 and CDR2: KGHDR and SFDVKD.

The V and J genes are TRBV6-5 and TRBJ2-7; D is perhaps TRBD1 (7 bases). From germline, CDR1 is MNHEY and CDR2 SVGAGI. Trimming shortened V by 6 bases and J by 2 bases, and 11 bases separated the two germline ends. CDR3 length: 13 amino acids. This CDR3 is CASREGTAYEQYF. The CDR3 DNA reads TGTGCCAGCAGGGAGGGGACAGCCTACGAGCAGTACTTC.

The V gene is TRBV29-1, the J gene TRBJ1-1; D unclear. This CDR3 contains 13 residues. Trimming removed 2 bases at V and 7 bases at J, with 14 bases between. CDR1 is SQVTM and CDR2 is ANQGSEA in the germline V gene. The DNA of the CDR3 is TGCAGCGTTGAAAGGGTACAGAAGCTTGAAGCTTTCTTT. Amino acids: CSVERVQKLEAFF.

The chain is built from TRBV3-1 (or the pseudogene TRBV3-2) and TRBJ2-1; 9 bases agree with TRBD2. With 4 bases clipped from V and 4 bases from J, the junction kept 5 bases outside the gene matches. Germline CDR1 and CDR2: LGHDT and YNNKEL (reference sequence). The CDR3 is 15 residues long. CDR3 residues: CASSLPSGIYNEQFF. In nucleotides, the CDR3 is TGTGCCAGCAGCCTACCTAGCGGGATTTACAATGAGCAGTTCTTC.

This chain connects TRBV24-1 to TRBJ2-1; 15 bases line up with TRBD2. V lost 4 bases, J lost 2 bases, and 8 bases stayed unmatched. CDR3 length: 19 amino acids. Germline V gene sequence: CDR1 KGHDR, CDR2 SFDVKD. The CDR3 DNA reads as TGTGCCACCAGTGACCCGGGACTAGCGGGAGGTCCAACCTACAATGAGCAGTTCTTC. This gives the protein CATSDPGLAGGPTYNEQFF.

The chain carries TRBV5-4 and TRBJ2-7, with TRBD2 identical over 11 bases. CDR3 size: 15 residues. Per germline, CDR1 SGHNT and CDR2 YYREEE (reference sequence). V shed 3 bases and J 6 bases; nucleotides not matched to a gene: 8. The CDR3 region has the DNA TGTGCCAGCAGCTCGGCGACTAGCGGGATTCGCGAGCAGTACTTC. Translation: CASSSATSGIREQYF.

The CDR3: CASSLDPTRANTGELFF. Written as DNA, the CDR3 is TGTGCCAGCAGCTTAGACCCGACTAGAGCGAACACCGGGGAGCTGTTTTTT. The V gene is TRBV11-3, the J gene TRBJ2-2; possibly TRBD2 for D (6 bases). The V end was cut by 0 bases, the J end by 0 bases, with 11 bases between. Germline-derived CDR1 and CDR2 are SGHNT and YENEEA. The CDR3 loop spans 17 amino acids.

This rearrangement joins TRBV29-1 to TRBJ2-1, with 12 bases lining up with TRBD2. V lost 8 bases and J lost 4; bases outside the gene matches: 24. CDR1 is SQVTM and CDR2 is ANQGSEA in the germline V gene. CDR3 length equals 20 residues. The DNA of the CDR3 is TGCAGCTCTATTGGTCGGGTAGGACTAGCGGGATCGGCCCGGTACAATGAGCAGTTCTTC. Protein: CSSIGRVGLAGSARYNEQFF.

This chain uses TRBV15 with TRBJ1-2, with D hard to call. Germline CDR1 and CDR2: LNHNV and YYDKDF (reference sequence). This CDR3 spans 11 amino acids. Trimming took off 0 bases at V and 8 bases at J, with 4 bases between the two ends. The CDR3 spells CATSRDGGYTF. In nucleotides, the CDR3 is TGTGCCACCAGCAGAGATGGGGGCTACACCTTC. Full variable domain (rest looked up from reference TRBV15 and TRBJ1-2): DAMVIQNPRYQVTQFGKPVTLSCSQTLNHNVMYWYQQKSSQAPKLLFHYYDKDFNNEADTPDNFQSRRPNTSFCFLDIRSPGLGDTAMYLCATSRDGGYTFGSGTRLTVV.

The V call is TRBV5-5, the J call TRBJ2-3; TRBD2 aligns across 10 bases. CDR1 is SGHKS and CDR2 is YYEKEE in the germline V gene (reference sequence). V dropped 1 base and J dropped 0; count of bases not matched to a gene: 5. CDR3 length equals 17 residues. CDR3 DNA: TGTGCCAGCAGCTTGATAGGACTAGCGGCGAGCACAGATACGCAGTATTTT. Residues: CASSLIGLAASTDTQYF.

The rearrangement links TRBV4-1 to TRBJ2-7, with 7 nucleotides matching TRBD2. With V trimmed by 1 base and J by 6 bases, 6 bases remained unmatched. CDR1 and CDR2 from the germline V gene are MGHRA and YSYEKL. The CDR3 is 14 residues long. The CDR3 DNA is TGCGCCAGCAGCCAAGTCGCGGGAGCGGGCGAGCAGTACTTC. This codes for CASSQVAGAGEQYF.

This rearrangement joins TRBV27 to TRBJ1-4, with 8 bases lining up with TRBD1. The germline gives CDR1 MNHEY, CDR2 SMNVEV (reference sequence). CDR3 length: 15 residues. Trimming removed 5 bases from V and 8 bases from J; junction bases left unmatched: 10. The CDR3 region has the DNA TGTGCCAGCAGTCCCCCGGGACAGGCGGGGGAAAAACTGTTTTTT. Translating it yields CASSPPGQAGEKLFF.

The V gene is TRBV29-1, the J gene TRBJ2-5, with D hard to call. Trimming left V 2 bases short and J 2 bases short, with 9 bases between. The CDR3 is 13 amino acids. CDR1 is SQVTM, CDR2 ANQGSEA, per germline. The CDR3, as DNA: TGCAGCGTTGAACGCGCGGATCAAGAGACCCAGTACTTC. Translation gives CSVERADQETQYF.

Written as DNA, the CDR3 is TGCAGTGCTAGTACGACAGGGGCTGGCGGCTACACCTTC. This encodes CSASTTGAGGYTF. The chain links TRBV20-1 to TRBJ1-2, with 8 bases that match TRBD1. This CDR3 spans 13 amino acids. Germline values: CDR1 DFQATT, CDR2 SNEGSKA (reference sequence). Unmatched junction bases numbered 8, after V lost 3 bases and J lost 8 bases.

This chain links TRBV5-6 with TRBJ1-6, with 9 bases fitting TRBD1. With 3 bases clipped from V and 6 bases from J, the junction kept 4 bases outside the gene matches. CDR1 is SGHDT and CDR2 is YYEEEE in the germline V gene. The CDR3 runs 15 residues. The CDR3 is CASSSGDRANSPLHF. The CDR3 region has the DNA TGTGCCAGCAGCTCCGGGGACAGGGCTAATTCACCCCTCCACTTT.